Listed here are 8 T cell receptor beta chains from one sample, sequenced in a study of regulatory T cells in long-lasting Graves disease. Time point indicated: newly diagnosed GD, antithyroid drugs for less than 3 months. Preparation of the TCR library used RNA extracted from PBMCs. TCR beta libraries were built with iRepertoire HTBI primers and Arm-PCR of CDR3 regions. Using its own MiXCR run on the multiplex PCR reads, TCRdb lists one record per CDR3 protein. This table has approximately 470,000 distinct CDR3 sequences, around 15% appearing once. This sample also appeared in a second study, on T cells in Graves' hyperthyroidism and ophthalmopathy.

The material was peripheral blood mononuclear cells (PBMCs), obtained at new diagnosis, from a patient treated with antithyroid drugs. The receptors here all came from a middle-aged man with Graves disease.

This clonotype occurred many times. The chain joins TRBV20-1 to TRBJ2-2; the match to TRBD2 covers 12 bases. Looked up from germline, CDR1 is DFQATT and CDR2 is SNEGSKA (reference sequence). The CDR3 is 15 amino acids. The J segment lost 4 bases and the V segment lost 6 bases, leaving 6 bases of the junction unmatched. CDR3 region: CSAGASGGGTGELFF. In nucleotides, the CDR3 is TGCAGTGCCGGAGCTAGCGGGGGGGGCACCGGGGAGCTGTTTTTT.

In this sample, this clonotype turned up many times. J is TRBJ2-7 and V is TRBV5-1; D call uncertain. CDR1 is SGHRS, CDR2 YFSETQ, per germline. Trimming left V 4 bases short and J 5 bases short, with 13 bases between. The length of the CDR3 is 13 residues. CDR3 residues: CASSLVSPHEQYF. The CDR3 DNA sequence: TGCGCCAGCAGCCTCGTATCCCCACACGAGCAGTACTTC.

This clonotype came up many times. V is TRBV19 and J is TRBJ1-1, with a weak D call TRBD1 (6 bases). CDR1 LNHDA and CDR2 SQIVND come from the germline V gene (reference sequence). V was trimmed by 7 bases and J by 4 bases, leaving 19 bases between them. CDR3 length: 15 amino acids. For the CDR3, the DNA is TGTGCCAGTACAACCTCCGGGGGGCGAGGCACTGAAGCTTTCTTT. Protein: CASTTSGGRGTEAFF.

This clonotype was seen more than once but under ten times. V and J are TRBV20-1 and TRBJ2-2, with a possible D match to TRBD2 (5 bases). V was cut by 6 bases and J by 5 bases, with 16 bases left in between. Germline V gene sequence: CDR1 DFQATT, CDR2 SNEGSKA (reference sequence). The CDR3 runs to 14 residues. The CDR3 bases are TGCAGTGCCACCGGACTGAGGGCAACCGGGGAGCTGTTTTTT. Translated: CSATGLRATGELFF.

The rearrangement joins TRBV11-2 to TRBJ2-5; 8 nucleotides match TRBD2. Trimming at V came to 1 base and at J to 5 bases, leaving 12 bases not matched to a gene. The CDR3 has 17 residues. Per the germline V gene, CDR1 is SGHAT and CDR2 is FQNNGV. CDR3 loop: CASSLAGGRNYGETQYF. CDR3 nucleotides: TGTGCCAGCAGCTTAGCGGGCGGGAGGAACTATGGGGAGACCCAGTACTTC. Using reference TRBV11-2 and TRBJ2-5 for the parts outside the CDR3, the full variable domain is EAGVAQSPRYKIIEKRQSVAFWCNPISGHATLYWYQQILGQGPKLLIQFQNNGVVDDSQLPKDRFSAERLKGVDSTLKIQPAKLEDSAVYLCASSLAGGRNYGETQYFGPGTRLLVL.

Notes on this clonotype: A read error may account for a junction end that differs from germline. The chain combines TRBV12-3 or TRBV12-4 with TRBJ2-3; 7 positions match TRBD2. This CDR3 has 13 amino acids. CDR3 bases: TGTGTCAGCAGTGGACTAGGCACAGATACGCAGTATTTT. Protein: CVSSGLGTDTQYF.

This clonotype was counted ten times or more. V usage is TRBV10-1 and J usage is TRBJ2-4, with D possibly matching TRBD1 (6 bases). The germline V gene has CDR1 WNHNN and CDR2 SYGVQD (reference sequence). V gave up 2 bases and J gave up 4 bases, with 21 bases separating them. The CDR3 has 18 amino acids. This CDR3 reads CASSEIRGTSATKNIQYF. In nucleotides, the CDR3 is TGCGCCAGCAGTGAGATTAGGGGGACATCGGCAACAAAAAACATTCAGTACTTC.

About this clonotype itself: At one boundary the junction diverges from the germline segment, which might be a read error. This chain connects TRBV5-1 to TRBJ2-7; D remains unclear. Germline lookup yields CDR1 SGHRS and CDR2 YFSETQ. The CDR3 sequence is 15 residues long. Here the CDR3 DNA reads TGCGCCAGCAGCTTGGATCGGAAGACCCCCTACGAGCAGCACTTC. It encodes CASSLDRKTPYEQHF.